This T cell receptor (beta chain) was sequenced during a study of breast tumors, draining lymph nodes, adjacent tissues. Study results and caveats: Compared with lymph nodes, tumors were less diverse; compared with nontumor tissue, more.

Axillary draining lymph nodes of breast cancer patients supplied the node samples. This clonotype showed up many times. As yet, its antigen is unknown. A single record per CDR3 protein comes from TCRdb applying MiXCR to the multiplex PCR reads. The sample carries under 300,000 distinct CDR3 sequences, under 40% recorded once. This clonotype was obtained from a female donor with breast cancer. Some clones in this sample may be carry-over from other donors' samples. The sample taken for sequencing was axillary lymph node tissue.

The CDR3 DNA sequence: TGCAGTGCCGGGCGGACAGGGGCTGGAAACACCATATATTTT. This codes for CSAGRTGAGNTIYF. This chain uses TRBV20-1 with TRBJ1-3, with 9 bases that match TRBD1. J was trimmed by 2 bases and V by 6 bases; bases with no gene match: 5. CDR1 and CDR2 (germline): DFQATT, SNEGSKA (reference sequence). The CDR3 covers 14 residues.